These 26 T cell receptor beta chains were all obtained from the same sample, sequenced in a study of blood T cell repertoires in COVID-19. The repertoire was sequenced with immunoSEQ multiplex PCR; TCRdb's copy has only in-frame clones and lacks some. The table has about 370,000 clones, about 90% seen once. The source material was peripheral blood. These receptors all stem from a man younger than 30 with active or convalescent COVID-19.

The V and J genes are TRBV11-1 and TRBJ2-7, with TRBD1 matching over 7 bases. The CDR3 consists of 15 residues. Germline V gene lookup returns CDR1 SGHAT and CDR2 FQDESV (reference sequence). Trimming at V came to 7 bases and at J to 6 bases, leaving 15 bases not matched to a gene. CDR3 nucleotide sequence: TGTGCCAGCAACCCCCGGGACAGCGGCTTTCGCGAGCAGTACTTC. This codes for CASNPRDSGFREQYF.

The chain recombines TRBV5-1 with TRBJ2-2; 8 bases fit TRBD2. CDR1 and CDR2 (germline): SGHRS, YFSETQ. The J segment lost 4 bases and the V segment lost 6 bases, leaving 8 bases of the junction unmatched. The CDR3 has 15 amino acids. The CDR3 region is CASMAGGGGTGELFF. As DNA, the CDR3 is TGCGCCAGCATGGCGGGAGGAGGGGGCACCGGGGAGCTGTTTTTT.

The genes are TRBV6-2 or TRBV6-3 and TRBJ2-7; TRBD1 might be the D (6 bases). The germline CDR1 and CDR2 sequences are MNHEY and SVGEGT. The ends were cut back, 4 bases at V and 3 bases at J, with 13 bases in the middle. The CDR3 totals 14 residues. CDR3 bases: TGTGCCAGCAGTTTAACGGGACAAAACTACGAGCAGTACTTC. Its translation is CASSLTGQNYEQYF.

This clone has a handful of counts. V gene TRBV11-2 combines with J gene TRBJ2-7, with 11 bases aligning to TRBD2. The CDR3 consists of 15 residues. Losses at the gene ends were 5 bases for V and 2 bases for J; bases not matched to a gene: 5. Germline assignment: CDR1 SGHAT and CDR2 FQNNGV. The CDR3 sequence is CASSTRLAGTYEQYF. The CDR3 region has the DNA TGTGCCAGCAGCACCCGACTAGCGGGGACCTACGAGCAGTACTTC.

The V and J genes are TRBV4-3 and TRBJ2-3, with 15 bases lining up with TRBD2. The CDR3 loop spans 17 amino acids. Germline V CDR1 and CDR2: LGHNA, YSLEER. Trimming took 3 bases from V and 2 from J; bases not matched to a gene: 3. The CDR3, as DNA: TGCGCCAGCAGCCAGGGACTAGCGGGGGGCCCCACAGATACGCAGTATTTT. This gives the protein CASSQGLAGGPTDTQYF.

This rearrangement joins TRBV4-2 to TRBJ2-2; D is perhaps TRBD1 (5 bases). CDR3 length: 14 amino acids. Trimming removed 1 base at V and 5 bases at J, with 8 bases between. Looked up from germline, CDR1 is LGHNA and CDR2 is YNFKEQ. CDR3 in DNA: TGTGCCAGCAGCCAAGGGGGCGAAACCGGGGAGCTGTTTTTT. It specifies CASSQGGETGELFF.

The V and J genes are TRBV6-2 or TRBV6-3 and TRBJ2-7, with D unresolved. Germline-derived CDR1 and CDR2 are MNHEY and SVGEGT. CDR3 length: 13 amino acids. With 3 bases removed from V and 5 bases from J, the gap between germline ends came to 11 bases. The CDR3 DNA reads TGTGCCAGCAGTTATTTATTCTTCCACGAGCAGTACTTC. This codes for CASSYLFFHEQYF.

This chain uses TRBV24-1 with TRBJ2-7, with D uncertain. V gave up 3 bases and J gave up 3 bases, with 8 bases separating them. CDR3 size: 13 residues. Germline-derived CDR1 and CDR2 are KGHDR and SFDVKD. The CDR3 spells CATSDTHHYEQYF. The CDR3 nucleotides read TGTGCCACCAGTGATACACACCACTACGAGCAGTACTTC.

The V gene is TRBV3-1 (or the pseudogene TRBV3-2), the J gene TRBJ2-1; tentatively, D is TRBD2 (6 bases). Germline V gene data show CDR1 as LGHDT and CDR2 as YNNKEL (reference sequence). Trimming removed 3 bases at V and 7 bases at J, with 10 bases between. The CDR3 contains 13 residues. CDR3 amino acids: CASSQRGGNEQFF. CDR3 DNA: TGTGCCAGCAGCCAGAGAGGAGGGAATGAGCAGTTCTTC.

Written as DNA, the CDR3 is TGTGCCAGCAGTTACTCTAGCGGCTTTACAGATACGCAGTATTTT. Translation: CASSYSSGFTDTQYF. The chain combines TRBV6-5 with TRBJ2-3, with D perhaps TRBD2 (6 bases). The CDR3 consists of 15 residues. Per the germline V gene, CDR1 is MNHEY and CDR2 is SVGAGI. V lost 0 bases, J lost 3 bases, and 10 bases lay in between.

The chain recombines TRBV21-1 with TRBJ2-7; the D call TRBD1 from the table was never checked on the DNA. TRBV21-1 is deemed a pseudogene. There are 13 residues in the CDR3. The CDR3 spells CASPLAGAYEQYF. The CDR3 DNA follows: TGTGCCAGCCCCTTGGCAGGGGCCTACGAGCAGTACTTC.

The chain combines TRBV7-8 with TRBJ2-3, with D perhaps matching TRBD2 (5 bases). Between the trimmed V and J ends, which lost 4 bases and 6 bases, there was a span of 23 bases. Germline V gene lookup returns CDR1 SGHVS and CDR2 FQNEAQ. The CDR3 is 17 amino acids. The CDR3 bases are TGTGCCAGCAGCTCCCCCGGAGGACTGAAGAATATTGATACGCAGTATTTT. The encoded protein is CASSSPGGLKNIDTQYF.

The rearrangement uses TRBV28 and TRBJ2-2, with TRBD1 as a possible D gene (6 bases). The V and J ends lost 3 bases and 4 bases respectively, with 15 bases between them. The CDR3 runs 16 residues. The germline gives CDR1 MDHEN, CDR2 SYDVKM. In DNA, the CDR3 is TGTGCCAGCAGTTTGGAGACAGGTCGCGGCACCGGGGAGCTGTTTTTT. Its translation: CASSLETGRGTGELFF.

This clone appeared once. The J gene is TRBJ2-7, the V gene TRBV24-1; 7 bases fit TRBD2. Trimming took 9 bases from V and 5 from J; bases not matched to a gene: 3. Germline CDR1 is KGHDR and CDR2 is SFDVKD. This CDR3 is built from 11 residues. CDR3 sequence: CATGEGNEQYF. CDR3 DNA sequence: TGTGCCACCGGGGAGGGAAACGAGCAGTACTTC.

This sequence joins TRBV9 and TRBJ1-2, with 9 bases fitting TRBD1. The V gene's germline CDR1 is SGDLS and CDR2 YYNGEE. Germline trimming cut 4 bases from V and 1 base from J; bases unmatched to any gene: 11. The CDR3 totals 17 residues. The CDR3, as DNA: TGTGCCAGCAGCCTTGGAGTCGGGACAGGGCGTAACTATGGCTACACCTTC. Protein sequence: CASSLGVGTGRNYGYTF.

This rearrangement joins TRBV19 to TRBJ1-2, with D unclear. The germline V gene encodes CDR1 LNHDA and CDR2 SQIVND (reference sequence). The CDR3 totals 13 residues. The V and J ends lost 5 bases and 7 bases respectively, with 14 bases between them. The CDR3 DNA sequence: TGTGCCAGTAGTTTCGGAAGGCCGGGTGGCTACACCTTC. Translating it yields CASSFGRPGGYTF.

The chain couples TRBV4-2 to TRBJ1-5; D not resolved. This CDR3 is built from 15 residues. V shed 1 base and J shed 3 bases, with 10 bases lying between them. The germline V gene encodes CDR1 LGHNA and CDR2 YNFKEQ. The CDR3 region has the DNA TGTGCCAGCAGCCAAGGTGCAGGATTCAATCAGCCCCAGCATTTT. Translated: CASSQGAGFNQPQHF.

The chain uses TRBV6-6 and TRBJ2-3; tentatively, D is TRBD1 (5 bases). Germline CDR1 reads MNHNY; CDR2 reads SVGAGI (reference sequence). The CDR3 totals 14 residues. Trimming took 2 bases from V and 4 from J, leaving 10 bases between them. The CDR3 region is CASSYKGPPDTQYF. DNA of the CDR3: TGTGCCAGCAGTTACAAGGGGCCGCCAGATACGCAGTATTTT.

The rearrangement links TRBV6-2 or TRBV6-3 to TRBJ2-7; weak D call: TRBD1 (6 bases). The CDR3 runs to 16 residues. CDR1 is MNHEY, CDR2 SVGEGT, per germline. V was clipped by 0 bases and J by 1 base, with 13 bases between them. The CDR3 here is CASSYSPRGGSYEQYF. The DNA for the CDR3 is TGTGCCAGCAGTTACTCGCCCAGGGGCGGATCCTACGAGCAGTACTTC.

The CDR3: CATSREGRGEKLFF. The CDR3 nucleotides are TGTGCCACCAGCAGAGAGGGGCGGGGTGAAAAACTGTTTTTT. This chain uses TRBV15 with TRBJ1-4; D may be TRBD1 (5 bases). Per the germline V gene, CDR1 is LNHNV and CDR2 is YYDKDF (reference sequence). This CDR3 has 14 residues. The ends were cut back, 0 bases at V and 7 bases at J, with 9 bases in the middle.

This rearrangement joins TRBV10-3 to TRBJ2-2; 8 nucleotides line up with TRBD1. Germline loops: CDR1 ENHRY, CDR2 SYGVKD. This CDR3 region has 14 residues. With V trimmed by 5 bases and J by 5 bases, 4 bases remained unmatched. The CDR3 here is CAISRTGKTGELFF. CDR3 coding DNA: TGTGCCATCAGTCGGACAGGGAAAACCGGGGAGCTGTTTTTT.

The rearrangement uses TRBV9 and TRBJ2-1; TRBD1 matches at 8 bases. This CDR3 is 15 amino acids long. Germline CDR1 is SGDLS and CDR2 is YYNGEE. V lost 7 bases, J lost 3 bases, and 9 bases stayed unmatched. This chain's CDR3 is CASHRGTGIYNEQFF. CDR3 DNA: TGTGCCAGCCACCGGGGGACAGGAATCTACAATGAGCAGTTCTTC.

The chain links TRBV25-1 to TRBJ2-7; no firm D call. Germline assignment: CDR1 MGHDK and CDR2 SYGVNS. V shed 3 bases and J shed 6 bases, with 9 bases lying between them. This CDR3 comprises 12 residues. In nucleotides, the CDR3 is TGTGCCAGCAGTGACCCGAGACTCGAGCAGTACTTC. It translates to CASSDPRLEQYF.

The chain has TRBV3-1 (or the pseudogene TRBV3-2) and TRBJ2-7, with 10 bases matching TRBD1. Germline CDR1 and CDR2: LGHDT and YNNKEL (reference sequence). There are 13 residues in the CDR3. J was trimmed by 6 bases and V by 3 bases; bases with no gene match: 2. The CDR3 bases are TGTGCCAGCAGCCAGGGACAGGGGTTCGAGCAGTACTTC. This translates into CASSQGQGFEQYF.

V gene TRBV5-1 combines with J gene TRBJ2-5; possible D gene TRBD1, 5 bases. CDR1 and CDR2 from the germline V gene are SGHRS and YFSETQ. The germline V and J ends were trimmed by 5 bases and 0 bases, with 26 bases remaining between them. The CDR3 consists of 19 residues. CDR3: CASSQKDKPIMADQETQYF. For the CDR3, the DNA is TGCGCCAGCAGTCAAAAGGACAAACCGATAATGGCCGACCAAGAGACCCAGTACTTC.

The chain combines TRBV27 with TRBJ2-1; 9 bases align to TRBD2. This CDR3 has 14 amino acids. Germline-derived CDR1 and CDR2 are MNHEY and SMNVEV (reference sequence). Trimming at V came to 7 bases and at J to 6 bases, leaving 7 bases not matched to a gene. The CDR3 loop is CASKSLAGPNEQFF. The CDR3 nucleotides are TGTGCCAGCAAATCGCTAGCGGGACCCAATGAGCAGTTCTTC.